The present entry profiles one T cell receptor (beta chain) with its context. Its antigen is as yet unknown. The germline V gene encodes CDR1 ENHRY and CDR2 SYGVKD. The V gene end was trimmed by 8 bases and the J gene end by 6 bases; junction bases not matched to a gene: 9. CDR3 length equals 13 residues. This record belongs to a study of OX40 agonist ivuxolimab in advanced cancers. Study information: Patients in the trial were receiving intravenous ivuxolimab every 2 weeks, at doses of 0.01 to 10 mg/kg. Participants, 80% to 90% male, averaged roughly 59 years of age, ranging from about 23 to 90.

Patients with autoimmune history or systemic immunosuppression were excluded. Study-level findings and limits: CD4+ and CD8+ blood T cells expanded clonally by week 6 at 0.1 to 3.0 mg/kg.

Only in-frame clones appear in the TCRdb table, and some are missing; sequencing was by immunoSEQ multiplex PCR. Found here are just over 50,000 clones, about 88% of them singletons; the top ten hold 3.5% to 4.5%. The sequence derives from an adult with an advanced solid tumor such as melanoma, head and neck, liver or kidney cancer. Sequenced here: CD4+ or CD8+ T cells sorted from blood, sampled in a trial of the OX40 agonist ivuxolimab. The J gene is TRBJ1-1, the V gene TRBV10-3, with 7 positions matching TRBD1. The DNA of the CDR3 is TGTGCCATCGGCGGGACAGAAGTTGCTGAAGCTTTCTTT. The encoded protein is CAIGGTEVAEAFF.